The rows below give T cell receptor beta chains drawn from one sample of a study of cytomegalovirus exposure and HLA in healthy donors. Using immunoSEQ multiplex PCR, the repertoire was profiled, and TCRdb retains in-frame clones only, with some absent. In the table there are about 160,000 clones, over 75% of which are singletons. Sequences were obtained from PBMCs. The receptors come from a woman aged 50 to 65 in good health and CMV-seropositive. The CDR3 runs from the conserved cysteine through the conserved F or W. The D gene is left open where the match is weak. Clone size is not always given. Where it is, it says once, few, many or a class for expanded clones.

V gene,clone size,D gene,J gene,CDR3 protein,CDR3 DNA
TRBV4-1,.,TRBD1,TRBJ1-5,CASSQATGTRQPQHF,TGCGCCAGCAGCCAAGCGACAGGGACGCGTCAGCCCCAGCATTTT
TRBV6-5,.,.,TRBJ1-2,CASSSTGPGYTF,TGTGCCAGCAGTTCGACAGGACCTGGCTACACCTTC
TRBV7-8,once,TRBD2,TRBJ2-5,CASSNSWGGGAGKTQYF,TGTGCCAGCAGCAACTCTTGGGGCGGGGGGGCGGGAAAGACCCAGTACTTC
TRBV7-2,.,TRBD2,TRBJ2-5,CASSLAWLAGVRETQYF,TGTGCCAGCAGCTTAGCGTGGCTAGCGGGAGTCCGGGAGACCCAGTACTTC
TRBV5-4,.,TRBD2,TRBJ2-2,CASSGRPGLALAGELFF,TGTGCCAGCTCAGGAAGACCGGGACTAGCGCTGGCCGGGGAGCTGTTTTTT
TRBV7-2,.,.,TRBJ1-1,CASSLVGQPWAFF,TGTGCCAGCAGCTTAGTTGGACAGCCGTGGGCTTTCTTT
TRBV7-9,.,TRBD1,TRBJ2-7,CASSLLGQGISEQYF,TGTGCCAGCAGCTTGTTGGGACAGGGGATCTCCGAGCAGTACTTC
TRBV5-1,.,TRBD1,TRBJ1-2,CASSPGPGGQGNYGYTF,TGCGCCAGCAGCCCCGGACCAGGGGGACAGGGGAACTATGGCTACACCTTC
TRBV7-9,.,TRBD2,TRBJ2-1,CASSQNSGRSYNEQFF,TGTGCCAGCAGCCAAAACAGCGGGAGAAGTTACAATGAGCAGTTCTTC
TRBV30,.,.,TRBJ2-7,CAWSVSGAEQYF,TGTGCCTGGAGTGTTTCTGGGGCCGAGCAGTACTTC
TRBV5-1,once,.,TRBJ2-5,CASSLEGEETQYF,TGCGCCAGCAGCTTGGAGGGGGAAGAGACCCAGTACTTC
TRBV6-6,.,TRBD1,TRBJ1-1,CASSYGTDSEAFF,TGTGCCAGCAGTTATGGGACAGATAGTGAAGCTTTCTTT
TRBV4-3,.,.,TRBJ2-4,CASSQEELGTDIQYF,TGCGCCAGCAGCCAAGAAGAGCTGGGCACGGACATTCAGTACTTC
TRBV2,.,.,TRBJ1-5,CASTETGNQPQHF,TGTGCCAGCACCGAGACAGGCAATCAGCCCCAGCATTTT
TRBV7-2,few,TRBD2,TRBJ2-7,CASSQPGGAYEQYF,TGTGCCAGCAGCCAGCCGGGAGGGGCCTACGAGCAGTACTTC
TRBV5-4,.,.,TRBJ2-7,CASSSALTSSYEQYF,TGTGCCAGCAGCTCCGCCCTAACCTCCTCCTACGAGCAGTACTTC
TRBV7-2,.,.,TRBJ1-4,CASSLTFRGSNEKLFF,TGTGCCAGCAGCTTAACCTTCAGGGGATCTAATGAAAAACTGTTTTTT
TRBV5-4,.,TRBD1,TRBJ1-2,CASSLLTGGNDYGYTF,TGTGCCAGCAGCCTACTCACAGGGGGGAACGACTATGGCTACACCTTC